This T cell receptor (beta chain) was recovered during a study of T cell repertoires in cytomegalovirus infection. The study's findings and limits: CMV-specific TCR beta clonotypes restricted by HLA-C were the ones dominating the ex vivo response.

Concerning this clonotype: The antigen is unknown.

Each CDR3 protein gets one entry after TCRdb re-called the reads with MiXCR. This table holds 550,000 to 850,000 distinct CDR3 sequences, around a third found once. Germline CDR1 and CDR2: LGHNA and YSLEER. V lost 1 base and J lost 6, with 25 bases in between. The CDR3 is made up of 18 amino acids. The chain uses TRBV4-3 and TRBJ2-7; tentative D call: TRBD1 (9 bases). The sample was cultured PBMCs, taken from culture after CMV antigen stimulation. The clonotype comes from a human donor in good health (CMV status not recorded). Some clones in this sample may be carry-over from other donors' samples. The CDR3 DNA reads TGCGCCAGCAGCCAAGCCGTCGGGGGGGACAGGGCTTTTACCGAGCAGTACTTC. Residues: CASSQAVGGDRAFTEQYF.